Listed below are T cell receptor beta chains from one sample, sequenced in a study of blood T cell repertoires in COVID-19. Produced via immunoSEQ multiplex PCR; TCRdb's table is partial and in-frame only. The sample lists about 61,000 clones; 75% to 90% were seen once. Sequencing input: peripheral blood. These receptors all stem from a human donor in a cohort sampled during active COVID-19. The CDR3 runs from the conserved cysteine through the conserved F or W. The D gene is left open where the match is weak. Not all rows give a size; the values are once, few, many and, for expanded clones, a class.

v_gene: TRBV7-9
j_gene: TRBJ1-6
d_gene: TRBD1
abundance: NA
CDR3nt: TGTGCCAGCAGCTTGGGACAGGGGTTTTATAATTCACCCCTCCACTTT
CDR3aa: CASSLGQGFYNSPLHF

v_gene: TRBV18
j_gene: TRBJ2-7
d_gene: TRBD2
abundance: once
CDR3nt: TGTGCCAGCTCACCACTTCTAGCGGGAGTACCCGAGCAGTACTTC
CDR3aa: CASSPLLAGVPEQYF

v_gene: TRBV5-1
j_gene: TRBJ2-1
d_gene: TRBD1
abundance: NA
CDR3nt: TGCGCCAGCAGCGTGCCCCCCCCCGGGACAGTCAATGAGCAGTTCTTC
CDR3aa: CASSVPPPGTVNEQFF

v_gene: TRBV4-1
j_gene: TRBJ2-7
d_gene: TRBD1
abundance: NA
CDR3nt: TGCGCCAGCAGCCATTCTTTGACAGGGGCGACCTACGAGCAGTACTTC
CDR3aa: CASSHSLTGATYEQYF

v_gene: TRBV1
j_gene: TRBJ2-2
d_gene: NA
abundance: NA
CDR3nt: TGCACCAGCAGCCAAAACGGACTAGCGGGAGTCGCAAGGGAGGTGAACACCGGGGAGCTGTTTTTT
CDR3aa: CTSSQNGLAGVAREVNTGELFF

v_gene: TRBV7-8
j_gene: TRBJ1-3
d_gene: TRBD1
abundance: NA
CDR3nt: TGTGCCAGCAGCTTAGAGTGGAGGAGGGGGCCCTCTGGAAACACCATATATTTT
CDR3aa: CASSLEWRRGPSGNTIYF

v_gene: TRBV18
j_gene: TRBJ2-1
d_gene: TRBD1
abundance: NA
CDR3nt: TGTGCCAGCTCACTTGCCCAGGGGGTTGTGCAGTTCTTC
CDR3aa: CASSLAQGVVQFF

v_gene: TRBV5-4
j_gene: TRBJ1-1
d_gene: NA
abundance: NA
CDR3nt: TGTGCCAGCAGCAGTACAGGGACCCCTGAAGCTTTCTTT
CDR3aa: CASSSTGTPEAFF

v_gene: TRBV11-3
j_gene: TRBJ1-6
d_gene: NA
abundance: once
CDR3nt: TGTGCCAGCAGTTGGGGCAGGGATTCACCCCTCCACTTT
CDR3aa: CASSWGRDSPLHF

v_gene: TRBV6-5
j_gene: TRBJ2-5
d_gene: TRBD1
abundance: NA
CDR3nt: TGTGCCAGCAGTAGGACAGGGATCCAAGAGACCCAGTACTTC
CDR3aa: CASSRTGIQETQYF

v_gene: TRBV4-2
j_gene: TRBJ2-7
d_gene: TRBD2
abundance: NA
CDR3nt: TGTGCCAGCAGCCAAGGTCTAGCGGCAATCTACGAGCAGTACTTC
CDR3aa: CASSQGLAAIYEQYF

v_gene: TRBV25-1
j_gene: TRBJ2-7
d_gene: NA
abundance: few
CDR3nt: TGTGCCAGCAGTGAATATGTGGCTAGCGAGCAGTACTTC
CDR3aa: CASSEYVASEQYF

v_gene: TRBV18
j_gene: TRBJ2-7
d_gene: NA
abundance: NA
CDR3nt: TGTGCCAGCTCACCCCCCGGGACTGGGACGTACGAGCAGTACTTC
CDR3aa: CASSPPGTGTYEQYF

v_gene: TRBV19
j_gene: TRBJ1-4
d_gene: NA
abundance: NA
CDR3nt: TGTGCCAGTAGTCAAGAAGCGGGTACGGGGAAATCTAATGAAAAACTGTTTTTT
CDR3aa: CASSQEAGTGKSNEKLFF